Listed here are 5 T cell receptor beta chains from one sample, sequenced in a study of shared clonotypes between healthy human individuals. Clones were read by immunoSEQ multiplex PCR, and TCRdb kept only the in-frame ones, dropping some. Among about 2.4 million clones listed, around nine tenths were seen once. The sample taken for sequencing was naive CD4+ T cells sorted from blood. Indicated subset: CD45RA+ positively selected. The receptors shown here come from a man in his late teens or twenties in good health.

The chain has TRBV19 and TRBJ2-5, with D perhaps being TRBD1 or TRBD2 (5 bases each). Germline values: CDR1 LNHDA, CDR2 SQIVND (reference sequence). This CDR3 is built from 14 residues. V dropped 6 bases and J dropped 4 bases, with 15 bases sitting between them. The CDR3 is CASSPGRETETQYF. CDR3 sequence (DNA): TGTGCCAGTAGCCCGGGGCGCGAAACAGAGACCCAGTACTTC. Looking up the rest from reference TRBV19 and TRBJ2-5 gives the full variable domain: DGGITQSPKYLFRKEGQNVTLSCEQNLNHDAMYWYRQDPGQGLRLIYYSQIVNDFQKGDIAEGYSVSREKKESFPLTVTSAQKNPTAFYLCASSPGRETETQYFGPGTRLLVL.

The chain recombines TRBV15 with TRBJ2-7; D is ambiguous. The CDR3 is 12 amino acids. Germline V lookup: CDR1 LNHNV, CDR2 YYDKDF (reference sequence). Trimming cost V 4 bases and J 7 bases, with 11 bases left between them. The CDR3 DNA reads TGTGCCACCAGCACGGCCGGGTGGGAGCAGTACTTC. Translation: CATSTAGWEQYF.

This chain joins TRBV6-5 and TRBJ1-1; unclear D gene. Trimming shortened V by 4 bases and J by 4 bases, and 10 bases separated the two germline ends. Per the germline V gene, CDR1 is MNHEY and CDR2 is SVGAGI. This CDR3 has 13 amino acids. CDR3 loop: CASSWSISTEAFF. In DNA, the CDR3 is TGTGCCAGCAGTTGGTCCATCTCCACTGAAGCTTTCTTT.

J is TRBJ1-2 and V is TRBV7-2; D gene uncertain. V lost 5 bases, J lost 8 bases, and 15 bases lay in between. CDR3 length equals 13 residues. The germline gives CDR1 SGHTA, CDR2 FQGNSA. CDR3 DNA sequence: TGTGCCAGCAGCCCGAACGGGATGATAGGCTACACCTTC. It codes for CASSPNGMIGYTF.

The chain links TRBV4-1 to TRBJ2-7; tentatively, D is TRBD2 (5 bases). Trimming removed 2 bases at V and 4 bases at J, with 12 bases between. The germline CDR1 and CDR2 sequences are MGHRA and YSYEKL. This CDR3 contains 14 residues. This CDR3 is CASSQLGTRYEQYF. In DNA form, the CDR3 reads TGCGCCAGCAGCCAACTGGGAACTAGGTACGAGCAGTACTTC.